This paragraph reports one TCR beta chain. What it binds is unknown. TCRdb redid the calling of the 5' RACE reads with MiXCR, one entry per CDR3 protein. The sample holds about 890,000 distinct CDR3 sequences, about 12% seen once. The sample originates from a study of identical twins. Study-level results: Among beta out-of-frame sequences, excess sharing between twins appeared weaker.

This CDR3 has 16 residues. Germline CDR1 MNHEY, CDR2 SMNVEV (reference sequence). V gave up 6 bases and J gave up 6 bases, with 21 bases separating them. The sample was also reused in another study, on yellow fever vaccine responses in identical twins.

Sample: PBMCs. The sequence derives from a woman aged 18-29 years in good health. The V gene is TRBV27, the J gene TRBJ2-1, with a possible D match to TRBD1 (6 bases). The CDR3, as DNA: TGTGCCAGCAGAAGATTACAGGGCACGATCCTCAATGAGCAGTTCTTC. This sequence encodes CASRRLQGTILNEQFF.